This is a list of T cell receptor beta chains from one sample in a study of blood T cell repertoires in COVID-19. Using immunoSEQ multiplex PCR, the repertoire was profiled, and TCRdb retains in-frame clones only, with some absent. The sample gives about 330,000 clones, roughly 85% of which show up once; 7.2% is in the top ten. Material: peripheral blood. These receptor sequences come from a human donor in a cohort sampled during active COVID-19. Both conserved end residues are part of each CDR3. D genes are given only for firm matches. Not all rows give a size; the values are once, few, many and, for expanded clones, a class.

TRBJ2-7 TRBD1 . TRBV7-3 TGTGCCAGCAGCCTCTCGGGACAGGGACCCTACGAGCAGTACTTC CASSLSGQGPYEQYF
TRBJ1-2 . few TRBV9 TGTGCCAGCAGCGGCGTCGGGGGTGGCTACACCTTC CASSGVGGGYTF
TRBJ1-1 . . TRBV14 TGTGCCAGCAGCCTCCTACAGGGGAACACTGAAGCTTTCTTT CASSLLQGNTEAFF
TRBJ1-6 . few TRBV7-9 TGTGCCAGCAGCTTAGATCGCAGGTCACCCCTCCACTTT CASSLDRRSPLHF
TRBJ1-2 . . TRBV30 TGTGCCTGGATTAGGAATCAACGGGGCTATGGCTACACCTTC CAWIRNQRGYGYTF
TRBJ1-2 . . TRBV3-1/TRBV3-2 TGTGCCAGCAGCCAGCAAAAGGGGTTAGGCTACACCTTC CASSQQKGLGYTF
TRBJ2-5 TRBD1 once TRBV5-6 TGTGCCAGCAGCTTGAGGGGGACAGGCACATTGGTGGTGGAGACCCAGTACTTC CASSLRGTGTLVVETQYF
TRBJ2-2 . . TRBV7-2 TGTGCCAGCAGTCCCTTGATCTGGCTGACCGGGGAGCTGTTTTTT CASSPLIWLTGELFF
TRBJ2-1 . . TRBV20-1 TGCAGTGCTAGGGGAGATGAGCAGTTCTTC CSARGDEQFF
TRBJ1-2 . once TRBV27 TGTGCCAGCAGTCCGTTTGTCGGGGGGAACTATGGCTACACCTTC CASSPFVGGNYGYTF
TRBJ2-7 TRBD1 once TRBV30 TGTGCTTCGGACAGGGGGCTCTACGAGCAGTACTTC CASDRGLYEQYF
TRBJ2-1 TRBD2 . TRBV18 TGTGCCAGCTCACCAGAGCGGGGAAAATCCTACAATGAGCAGTTCTTC CASSPERGKSYNEQFF
TRBJ2-7 TRBD1 . TRBV9 TGTGCCAGCAGCACAGCGAGGGACAGGGGACGTTCCGAGCAGTACTTC CASSTARDRGRSEQYF
TRBJ2-7 . few TRBV10-3 TGTGCCGCCACTTCAGGGGGGCCGGTCGAGCAGTACTTC CAATSGGPVEQYF
TRBJ1-5 . . TRBV29-1 TGCAGCTTTCGAACAGGGATCAATCAGCCCCAGCATTTT CSFRTGINQPQHF
TRBJ1-1 TRBD1 . TRBV2 TGTGCCAGCAACCTAGACAGGGCCAACACTGAAGCTTTCTTT CASNLDRANTEAFF
TRBJ2-7 TRBD2 . TRBV19 TGTGCCAGTAGTATGGGGACTAGCTCTTCCTACGAGCAGTACTTC CASSMGTSSSYEQYF
TRBJ2-1 TRBD2 . TRBV19 TGTGCCAGTACTTCCTCTGGGACTAGCCGGTTCTATGAGCAGTTCTTC CASTSSGTSRFYEQFF
TRBJ1-1 . . TRBV9 TGTGCCAGCAGCGTAGAGGGGCGGCTTGAAGCTTTCTTT CASSVEGRLEAFF
TRBJ1-4 . . TRBV12-3/TRBV12-4 TGTGCCAGCAGCCCTTCGGGTGTAGAAAAACTGTTTTTT CASSPSGVEKLFF
TRBJ1-1 . . TRBV11-1 TGTGCCAGCAGCTCCGGAGGGTACACTGAAGCTTTCTTT CASSSGGYTEAFF
TRBJ1-4 . . TRBV5-1 TGCGCCAGCAGCTTGTCAGGGGTTGAAAAACTGTTTTTT CASSLSGVEKLFF
TRBJ1-6 . . TRBV19 TGTGCCACCGAACCCGGACACTCCTATAATTCACCCCTCCACTTT CATEPGHSYNSPLHF
TRBJ1-5 . few TRBV19 TGTGCCAGTAGTACGGGGGTTCAGCCCCAGCATTTT CASSTGVQPQHF
TRBJ2-7 . . TRBV21-1 TGTGCCAGCAGCAAAGTCCAGGGCGCCAGCGGGGGGCCTACCTACGAGCAGTACTTC CASSKVQGASGGPTYEQYF
TRBJ1-5 . once TRBV12-5 TGTGCTAGTGGTCCCGATGGGCAGAATCAGCCCCAGCATTTT CASGPDGQNQPQHF
TRBJ1-2 TRBD1 few TRBV10-3 TGTGCCATCAGGGACAGGGGGCCGGACTATGGCTACACCTTC CAIRDRGPDYGYTF
TRBJ1-2 . . TRBV7-8 TGTGCCAGCAGCGGAGGACGGACTGGGAACTATGGCTACACCTTC CASSGGRTGNYGYTF
TRBJ1-1 . once TRBV7-6 TGTGCCAGCAGCTTAGGGGAGGGGACTGAAGCTTTCTTT CASSLGEGTEAFF
TRBJ2-2 . . TRBV12-5 TGTGCTAGTGGTTTGGTACTCGACGGGGAGCTGTTTTTT CASGLVLDGELFF
TRBJ1-1 TRBD1 . TRBV2 TGTGCCAGCAGCACGGGACAGGTGAACACTGAAGCTTTCTTT CASSTGQVNTEAFF
TRBJ1-4 . . TRBV30 TGTGCCTGGAGTGTATGGACAGTACCACTCAATCGGGAAAAACTGTTTTTT CAWSVWTVPLNREKLFF
TRBJ1-1 . once TRBV7-3 TGTGCCAGCAGCTTACAGGAAAATACTGAAGCTTTCTTT CASSLQENTEAFF
TRBJ2-1 TRBD2 once TRBV11-2 TGTGCCAGCAGCCCAGCACTTCTGGCGGGGGGTTACAATGAGCAGTTCTTC CASSPALLAGGYNEQFF
TRBJ2-1 . . TRBV7-3 TGTGCCAGCAGCTTATCGCGGGATGAGCAGTTCTTC CASSLSRDEQFF
TRBJ2-2 TRBD1 . TRBV6-4 TGTGCCAGCAGTGTTTATGGACAGGGCACCGGGGAGCTGTTTTTT CASSVYGQGTGELFF
TRBJ1-6 . . TRBV3-1/TRBV3-2 TGTGCCAGCAGCCAGGGCCAGGGTAGGACCTATAATTCACCCCTCCACTTT CASSQGQGRTYNSPLHF
TRBJ2-1 . . TRBV18 TGTGCCAGCTCACCACCGGAGGAGGATGAGCAGTTCTTC CASSPPEEDEQFF
TRBJ1-3 . many TRBV9 TGTGCCAGCAGCGTAGGAGCGTTAAACACCATATATTTT CASSVGALNTIYF
TRBJ2-7 TRBD2 . TRBV6-2/TRBV6-3 TGTGCCAGCAGTTACTCGAAGTTCAGGACTAGCGGGGGGAGGTACGAGCAGTACTTC CASSYSKFRTSGGRYEQYF
TRBJ1-1 . once TRBV7-6 TGTGCCAGCAGCTTTAGCGAGGCGAACACTGAAGCTTTCTTT CASSFSEANTEAFF
TRBJ2-2 . . TRBV2 TGTGCCAGCAGTTATCAGGGGTCGGAGCTGTTTTTT CASSYQGSELFF
TRBJ2-1 TRBD1 . TRBV19 TGTGCCAGTAGTGAGGGGACAGACAATGAGCAGTTCTTC CASSEGTDNEQFF